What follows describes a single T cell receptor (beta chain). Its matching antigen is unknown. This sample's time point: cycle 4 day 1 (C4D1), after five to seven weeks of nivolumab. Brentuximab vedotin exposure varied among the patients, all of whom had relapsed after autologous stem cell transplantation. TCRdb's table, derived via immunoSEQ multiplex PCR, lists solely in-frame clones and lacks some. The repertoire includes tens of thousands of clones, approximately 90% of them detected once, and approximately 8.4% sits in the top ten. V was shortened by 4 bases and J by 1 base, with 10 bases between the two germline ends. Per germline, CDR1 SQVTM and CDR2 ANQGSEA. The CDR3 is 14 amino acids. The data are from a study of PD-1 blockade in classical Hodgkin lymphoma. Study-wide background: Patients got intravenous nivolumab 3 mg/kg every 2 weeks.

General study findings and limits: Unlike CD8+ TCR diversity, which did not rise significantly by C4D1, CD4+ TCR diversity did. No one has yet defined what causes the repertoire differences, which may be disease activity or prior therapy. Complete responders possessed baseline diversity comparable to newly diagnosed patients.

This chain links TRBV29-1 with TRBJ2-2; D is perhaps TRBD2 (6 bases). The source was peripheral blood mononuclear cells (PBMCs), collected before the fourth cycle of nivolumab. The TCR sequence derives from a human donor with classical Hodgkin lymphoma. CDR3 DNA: TGCAGCGTTGCCCGCGGGGAGAACACCGGGGAGCTGTTTTTT. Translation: CSVARGENTGELFF.